This T cell receptor (beta chain) was sequenced for a study of blood T cell repertoires in COVID-19. Original data processing: Amplifying reference gene primers gave estimates of nucleated cell counts. Some clones are missing from TCRdb's copy, which holds only in-frame ones; the method was immunoSEQ multiplex PCR. That table is the source of V, J and clone size, and D and trimming were worked out from the DNA. The sample lists roughly 110,000 clones, roughly 84% occurring once. CDR1 and CDR2 from the germline V gene are MNHNY and SVGAGI (reference sequence). Trimming pared 4 bases from V and 0 bases from J, leaving 11 bases between. The CDR3 contains 15 residues. The count of this clone is one.

This sequence originates from a human donor in a cohort sampled during active COVID-19. The sample comprised peripheral blood. This chain uses TRBV6-6 with TRBJ2-3, with a weak D call TRBD2 (6 bases). CDR3 bases: TGTGCCAGCAGTTCCCTGGGGACTAGCACAGATACGCAGTATTTT. Its translation is CASSSLGTSTDTQYF.